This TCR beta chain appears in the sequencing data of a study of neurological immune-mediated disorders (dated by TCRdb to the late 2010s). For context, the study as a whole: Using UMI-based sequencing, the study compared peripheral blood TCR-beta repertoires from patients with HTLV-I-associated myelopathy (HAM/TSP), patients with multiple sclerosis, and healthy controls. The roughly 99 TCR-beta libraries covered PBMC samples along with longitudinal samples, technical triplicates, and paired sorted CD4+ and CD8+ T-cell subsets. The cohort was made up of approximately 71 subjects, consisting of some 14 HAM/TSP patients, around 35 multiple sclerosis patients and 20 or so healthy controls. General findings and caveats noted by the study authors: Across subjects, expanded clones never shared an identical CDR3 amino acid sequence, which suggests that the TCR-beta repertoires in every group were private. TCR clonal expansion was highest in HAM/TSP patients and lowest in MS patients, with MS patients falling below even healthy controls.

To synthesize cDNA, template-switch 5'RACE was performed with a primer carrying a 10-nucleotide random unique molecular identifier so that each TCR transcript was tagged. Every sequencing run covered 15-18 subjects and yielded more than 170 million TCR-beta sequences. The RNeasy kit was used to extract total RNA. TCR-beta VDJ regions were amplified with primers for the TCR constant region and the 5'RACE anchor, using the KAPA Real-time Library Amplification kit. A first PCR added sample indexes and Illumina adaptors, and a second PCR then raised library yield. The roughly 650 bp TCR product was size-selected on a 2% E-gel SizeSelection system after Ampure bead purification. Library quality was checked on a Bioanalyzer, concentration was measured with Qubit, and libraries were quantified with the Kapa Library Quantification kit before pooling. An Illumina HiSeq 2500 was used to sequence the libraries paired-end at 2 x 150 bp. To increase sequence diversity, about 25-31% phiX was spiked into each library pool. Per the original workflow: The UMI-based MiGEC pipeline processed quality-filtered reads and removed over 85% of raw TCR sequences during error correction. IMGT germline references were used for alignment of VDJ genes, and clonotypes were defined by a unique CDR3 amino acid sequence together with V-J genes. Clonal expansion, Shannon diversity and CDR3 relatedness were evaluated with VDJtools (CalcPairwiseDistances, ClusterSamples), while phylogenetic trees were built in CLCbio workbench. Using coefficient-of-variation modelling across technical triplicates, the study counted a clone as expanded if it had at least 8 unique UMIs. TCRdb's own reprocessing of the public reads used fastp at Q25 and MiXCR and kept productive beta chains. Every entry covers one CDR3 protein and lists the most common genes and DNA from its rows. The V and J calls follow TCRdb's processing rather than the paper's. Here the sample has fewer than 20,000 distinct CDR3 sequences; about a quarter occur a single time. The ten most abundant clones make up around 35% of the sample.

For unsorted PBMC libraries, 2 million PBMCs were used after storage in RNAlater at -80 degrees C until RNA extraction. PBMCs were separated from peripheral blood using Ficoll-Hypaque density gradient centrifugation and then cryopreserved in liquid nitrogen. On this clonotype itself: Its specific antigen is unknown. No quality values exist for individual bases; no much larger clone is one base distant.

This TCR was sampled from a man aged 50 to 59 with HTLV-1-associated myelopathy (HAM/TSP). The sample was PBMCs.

DNA sequence: TGTGCCAGTAGGGGGATCCACGGTGGCTACACCTTC. This gives the protein CASRGIHGGYTF. Recombination joined TRBV19 with TRBJ1-2, with the D segment identity uncertain. Its CDR3 holds 12 amino acids, cysteine through phenylalanine. Of all the DNA, just the CDR3 is kept, 36 bases in frame from base 1. V is cut by 6 bases and J by 7 bases, and the space between the germline ends is 12 bases. According to the germline V gene (reference sequence), CDR1 reads LNHDA and CDR2 reads SQIVND.